Following are 15 T cell receptor beta chains from one sample sequenced in a study of cytomegalovirus exposure and HLA in healthy donors. The PCR made use of 60 Vbeta and 13 Jbeta primers. The data were produced by immunoSEQ multiplex PCR, yet TCRdb's version contains in-frame clones alone and is incomplete. The sample has around 150,000 clones; 78% are singletons. The specimen sequenced was PBMCs. All receptors derive from a male donor in good health and CMV-seronegative.

The rearrangement uses TRBV28 and TRBJ1-4, with D tentatively TRBD1 (6 bases). Germline CDR1 reads MDHEN; CDR2 reads SYDVKM. The CDR3 covers 16 residues. Trimming shortened V by 3 bases and J by 1 base, and 12 bases separated the two germline ends. In DNA, the CDR3 is TGTGCCAGCAGTTTGGGGGGGCGACGAACTAATGAAAAACTGTTTTTT. This codes for CASSLGGRRTNEKLFF.

This chain uses TRBV7-2 with TRBJ2-1, with TRBD2 as a possible D gene (5 bases). Germline V gene sequence: CDR1 SGHTA, CDR2 FQGNSA. V lost 2 bases and J lost 9, with 14 bases in between. The CDR3 loop spans 14 amino acids. The CDR3 sequence: CASSLRERVSEQFF. CDR3 DNA sequence: TGTGCCAGCAGCTTAAGGGAGCGAGTAAGTGAGCAGTTCTTC.

The chain has TRBV6-5 and TRBJ2-1, with 8 bases aligning to TRBD1. The germline V gene encodes CDR1 MNHEY and CDR2 SVGAGI. The CDR3 has 14 residues. With 2 bases clipped from V and 6 bases from J, the junction kept 3 bases outside the gene matches. CDR3 coding DNA: TGTGCCAGCAGTTACACAGGGGGTCTCAATGAGCAGTTCTTC. It encodes CASSYTGGLNEQFF.

This sequence joins TRBV7-9 and TRBJ1-2, with 8 bases aligning to TRBD1. Germline CDR1 reads SEHNR; CDR2 reads FQNEAQ (reference sequence). Germline trimming cut 8 bases from V and 8 bases from J; bases unmatched to any gene: 10. This CDR3 spans 13 amino acids. The CDR3 reads CASYPGGVEGYTF. CDR3 nucleotide sequence: TGTGCCAGCTACCCAGGGGGCGTTGAAGGCTACACCTTC. The full variable domain, with the rest looked up from reference TRBV7-9 and TRBJ1-2, is DTGVSQNPRHKITKRGQNVTFRCDPISEHNRLYWYRQTLGQGPEFLTYFQNEAQLEKSRLLSDRFSAERPKGSFSTLEIQRTEQGDSAMYLCASYPGGVEGYTFGSGTRLTVV.

The gene calls are TRBV19 and TRBJ2-5, with 9 bases aligning to TRBD2. V was clipped by 4 bases and J by 5 bases; unmatched bases: 17. CDR1 and CDR2 (germline): LNHDA, SQIVND (reference sequence). The CDR3 extends over 18 amino acids. Here the CDR3 DNA reads TGTGCCAGTAGTACCGGTAGCGGGAGTAGGTGGGGCCAGGAGACCCAGTACTTC. Translation gives CASSTGSGSRWGQETQYF.

The chain is built from TRBV25-1 and TRBJ1-5; TRBD1 matches 10 bases. Trimming took 9 bases from V and 0 from J; bases not matched to a gene: 8. CDR3 length equals 16 residues. CDR1 and CDR2 from the germline V gene are MGHDK and SYGVNS. CDR3 DNA sequence: TGTGCCAGAACCGGGACAGGGGTTTTTAGCAATCAGCCCCAGCATTTT. It specifies CARTGTGVFSNQPQHF.

This chain links TRBV13 with TRBJ2-5; no clear D gene. Germline V gene lookup returns CDR1 PRHDT and CDR2 FYEKMQ (reference sequence). V was pared by 3 bases and J by 4 bases, with 6 bases between. The CDR3 contains 12 residues. The CDR3 DNA reads as TGTGCCAGCAGCTTTTCGAGAGAGACCCAGTACTTC. It is translated as CASSFSRETQYF.

J is TRBJ2-6 and V is TRBV19; D gene uncertain. Germline CDR1 is LNHDA and CDR2 is SQIVND (reference sequence). Trimming left V 6 bases short and J 1 base short, with 10 bases between. The length of the CDR3 is 15 residues. This CDR3 reads CASRAVSSGANVLTF. In nucleotides, the CDR3 is TGTGCCAGTAGGGCAGTAAGTTCTGGGGCCAACGTCCTGACTTTC.

The chain has TRBV7-6 and TRBJ2-3; D is ambiguous. The CDR3 contains 14 residues. Germline CDR1 is SGHVS and CDR2 is FNYEAQ. The germline V and J ends were trimmed by 3 bases and 2 bases, with 9 bases remaining between them. The CDR3 sequence is CASSFSRNTDTQYF. The CDR3 region has the DNA TGTGCCAGCAGCTTTTCCCGTAACACAGATACGCAGTATTTT. Full variable domain (missing parts from reference TRBV7-6 and TRBJ2-3): GAGVSQSPRYKVTKRGQDVALRCDPISGHVSLYWYRQALGQGPEFLTYFNYEAQQDKSGLPNDRFSAERPEGSISTLTIQRTEQRDSAMYRCASSFSRNTDTQYFGPGTRLTVL.

The rearrangement links TRBV5-1 to TRBJ2-5, with D tentatively TRBD1 (6 bases). The DNA end lines up better with TRBJ2-7; the J call may be wrong. The CDR3 is made up of 14 amino acids. Germline lookup yields CDR1 SGHRS and CDR2 YFSETQ. The CDR3 region is CASSLVQGFHEQYF. The CDR3 region has the DNA TGCGCCAGCAGCTTGGTACAGGGTTTCCACGAGCAGTACTTC.

This clone was observed once. V gene TRBV5-1 combines with J gene TRBJ2-7, with 9 bases fitting TRBD1. The CDR3 sequence is 13 residues long. The junction had 6 bases not matched to a gene; V was cut back by 4 bases and J by 7 bases. CDR1 SGHRS and CDR2 YFSETQ come from the germline V gene. The CDR3 loop reads CASSEQGAGEQYF. The CDR3 bases are TGCGCCAGCAGCGAACAGGGGGCAGGGGAGCAGTACTTC.

The gene calls are TRBV5-1 and TRBJ1-3; TRBD1 agrees at 8 bases. This CDR3 is 14 amino acids long. J lost 3 bases, V lost 8 bases, and 7 bases had no gene match. The germline CDR1 and CDR2 sequences are SGHRS and YFSETQ. The CDR3 sequence: CASSVDRGGNTIYF. CDR3 bases: TGCGCCAGTTCCGTCGACAGGGGTGGAAACACCATATATTTT.

CDR3 protein: CASSQDLGSSGANVLTF. CDR3 nucleotides: TGCGCCAGCAGCCAAGATCTAGGTAGCTCTGGGGCCAACGTCCTGACTTTC. The chain carries TRBV4-3 and TRBJ2-6; D uncertain. This CDR3 region has 17 residues. Trimming took off 0 bases at V and 0 bases at J, with 9 bases between the two ends. Germline V gene data show CDR1 as LGHNA and CDR2 as YSLEER.

This clone came up once. The chain recombines TRBV20-1 with TRBJ1-1; no firm D call. V shed 8 bases and J shed 0 bases, with 7 bases lying between them. Germline V gene data show CDR1 as DFQATT and CDR2 as SNEGSKA (reference sequence). CDR3 size: 11 residues. The DNA of the CDR3 is TGCAGTCAGGTGCTGAACACTGAAGCTTTCTTT. It is translated as CSQVLNTEAFF.

The J gene is TRBJ1-5, the V gene TRBV6-1, with D perhaps matching TRBD1 (6 bases). Trimming left V 4 bases short and J 7 bases short, with 17 bases between. This CDR3 spans 15 amino acids. Germline CDR1 and CDR2: MNHNS and SASEGT. CDR3 sequence: CASSAGTYKGQPQHF. Here the CDR3 DNA reads TGTGCCAGCAGTGCCGGGACATATAAGGGGCAGCCCCAGCATTTT.